The sequence of this TCR beta chain was determined in a study of T cell responses to AZD1222 COVID-19 vaccine. Points from the study as a whole: Spike was spanned by vaccine-associated CD4 TCRs, which were dominant at 160-218 and 743-854. No day 14 peak samples; only post-peak repertoires were characterized.

Data came from immunoSEQ multiplex PCR; TCRdb stores just in-frame clones and leaves some out. The sample consists of 100,000 to 150,000 clones, approximately 94% of them appearing once. In this sample, this clone turned up once. Its matching antigen is unknown. The CDR3 consists of 12 residues. Germline V gives CDR1 KGHDR, CDR2 SFDVKD. V dropped 5 bases and J dropped 2 bases, with 2 bases sitting between them. V usage is TRBV24-1 and J usage is TRBJ2-2; no clear D gene. The receptor was isolated from an adult who received the AZD1222 COVID-19 vaccine. The sample here was peripheral blood, taken 28 days after the second AZD1222 dose. The CDR3 DNA reads as TGTGCCACCAGTGCTAACACCGGGGAGCTGTTTTTT. Residues: CATSANTGELFF.